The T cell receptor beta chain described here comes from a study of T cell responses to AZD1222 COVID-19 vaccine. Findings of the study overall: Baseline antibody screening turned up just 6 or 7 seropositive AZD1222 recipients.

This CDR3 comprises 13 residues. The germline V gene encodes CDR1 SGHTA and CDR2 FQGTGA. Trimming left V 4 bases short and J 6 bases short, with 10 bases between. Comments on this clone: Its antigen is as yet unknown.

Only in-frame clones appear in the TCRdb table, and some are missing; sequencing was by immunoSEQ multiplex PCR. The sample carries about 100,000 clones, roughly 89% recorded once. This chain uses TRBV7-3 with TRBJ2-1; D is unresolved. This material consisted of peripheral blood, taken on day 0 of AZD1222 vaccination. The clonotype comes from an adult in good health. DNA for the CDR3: TGTGCCAGCAGCTCCCACCCTAGCAATGAGCAGTTCTTC. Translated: CASSSHPSNEQFF. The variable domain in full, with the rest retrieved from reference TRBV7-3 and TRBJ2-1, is GAGVSQTPSNKVTEKGKYVELRCDPISGHTALYWYRQSLGQGPEFLIYFQGTGAADDSGLPNDRFFAVRPEGSVSTLKIQRTERGDSAVYLCASSSHPSNEQFFGPGTRLTVL.